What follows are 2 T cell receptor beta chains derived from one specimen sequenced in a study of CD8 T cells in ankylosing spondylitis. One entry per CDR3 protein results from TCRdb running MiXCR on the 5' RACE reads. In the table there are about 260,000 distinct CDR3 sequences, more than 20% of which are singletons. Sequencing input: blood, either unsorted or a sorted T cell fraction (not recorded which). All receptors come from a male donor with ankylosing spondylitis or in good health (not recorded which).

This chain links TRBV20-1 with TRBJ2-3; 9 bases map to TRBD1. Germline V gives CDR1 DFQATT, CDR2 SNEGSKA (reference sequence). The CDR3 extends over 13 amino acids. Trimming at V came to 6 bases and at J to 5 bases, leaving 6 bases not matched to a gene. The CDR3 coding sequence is TGCAGTGCCACGGGACAGGGTGGAGATACGCAGTATTTT. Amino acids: CSATGQGGDTQYF.

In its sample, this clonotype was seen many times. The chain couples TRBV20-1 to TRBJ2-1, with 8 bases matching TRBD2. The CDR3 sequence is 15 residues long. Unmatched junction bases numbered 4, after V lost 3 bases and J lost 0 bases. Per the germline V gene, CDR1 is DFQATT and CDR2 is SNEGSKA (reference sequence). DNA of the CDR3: TGCAGTGCTAGTAGCGGGGTAAGCTCCTACAATGAGCAGTTCTTC. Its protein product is CSASSGVSSYNEQFF.